This TCR beta chain is from a study of OX40 agonist ivuxolimab in advanced cancers. About the study: Administration of intravenous ivuxolimab to patients occurred every 2 weeks at 0.01 to 10 mg/kg.

Assay: immunoSEQ multiplex PCR; the TCRdb copy retains only in-frame clones and omits some. The sample consists of approximately 70,000 clones, roughly 84% of them appearing once. The germline gives CDR1 SGHTA, CDR2 FQGNSA. The length of the CDR3 is 17 residues. V was pared by 0 bases and J by 5 bases, with 8 bases of the junction left unmatched. Baseline, cycle 4 day 1, and cycle 7 day 1 were the blood sampling points. This sequence originates from an adult with an advanced solid tumor such as melanoma, head and neck, liver or kidney cancer. This sample comprised CD4+ or CD8+ T cells sorted from blood, obtained in a trial of the OX40 agonist ivuxolimab. The chain joins TRBV7-2 to TRBJ2-5; 11 bases are shared with TRBD1. CDR3 sequence (DNA): TGTGCCAGCAGCTTAGCGCTATGGACAGGGGGCGAGGAGACCCAGTACTTC. It encodes CASSLALWTGGEETQYF.